The present T cell receptor (beta chain) was sequenced within a study of chemoradiotherapy in HPV16-positive cancers. The V gene lost 5 bases and the J gene lost 8 bases, with 13 bases spanning the gap. Germline V gene data show CDR1 as SNHLY and CDR2 as FYNNEI. CDR3 length: 13 residues. Profiled with immunoSEQ multiplex PCR; TCRdb holds only in-frame clones, not every one. The table shows about 19,000 clones, with more than 75% occurring only once. The sample was blood, taken from a patient who underwent chemoradiotherapy. This sequence joins TRBV2 and TRBJ1-5, with D uncertain. This receptor was taken from a human donor with HPV-associated anogenital cancer. Written as DNA, the CDR3 is TGTGCCAGCAGTAAGAACCCCGCGGAGCCCCAGCATTTT. Translation gives CASSKNPAEPQHF.